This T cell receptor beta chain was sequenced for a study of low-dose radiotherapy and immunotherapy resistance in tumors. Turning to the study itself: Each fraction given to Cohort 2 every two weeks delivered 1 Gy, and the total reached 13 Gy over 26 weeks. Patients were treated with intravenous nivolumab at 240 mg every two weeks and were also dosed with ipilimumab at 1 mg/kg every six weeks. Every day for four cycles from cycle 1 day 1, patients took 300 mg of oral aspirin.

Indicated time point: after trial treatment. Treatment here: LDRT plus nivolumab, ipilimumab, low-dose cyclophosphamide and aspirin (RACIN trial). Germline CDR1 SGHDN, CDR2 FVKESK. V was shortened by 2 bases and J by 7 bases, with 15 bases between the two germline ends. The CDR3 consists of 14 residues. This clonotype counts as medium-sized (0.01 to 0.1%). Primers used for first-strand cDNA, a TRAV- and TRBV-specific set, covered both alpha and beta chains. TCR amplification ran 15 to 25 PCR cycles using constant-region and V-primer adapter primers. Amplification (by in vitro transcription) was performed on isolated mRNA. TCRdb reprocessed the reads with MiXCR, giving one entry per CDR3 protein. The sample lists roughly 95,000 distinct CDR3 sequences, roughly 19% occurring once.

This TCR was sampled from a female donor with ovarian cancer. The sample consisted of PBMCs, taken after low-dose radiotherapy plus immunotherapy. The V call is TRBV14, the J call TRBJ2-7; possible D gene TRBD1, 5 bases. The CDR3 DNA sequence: TGTGCCAGCAGCCAAATCAAGGGAACAGGAGAGCAGTACTTC. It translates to CASSQIKGTGEQYF.